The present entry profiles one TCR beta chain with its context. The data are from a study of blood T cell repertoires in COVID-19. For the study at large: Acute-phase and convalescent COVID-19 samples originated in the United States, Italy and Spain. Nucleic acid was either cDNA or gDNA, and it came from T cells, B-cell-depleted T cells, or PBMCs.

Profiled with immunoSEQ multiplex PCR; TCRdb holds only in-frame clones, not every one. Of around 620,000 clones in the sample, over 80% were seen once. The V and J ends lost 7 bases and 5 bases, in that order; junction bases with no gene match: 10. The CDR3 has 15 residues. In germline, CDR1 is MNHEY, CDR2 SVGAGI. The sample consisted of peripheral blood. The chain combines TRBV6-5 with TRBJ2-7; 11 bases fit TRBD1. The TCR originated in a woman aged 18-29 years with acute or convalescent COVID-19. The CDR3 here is CASTRTGGAVDEQYF. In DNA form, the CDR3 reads TGTGCCAGCACCCGGACAGGGGGCGCCGTGGACGAGCAGTACTTC.